This paragraph reports one TCR beta chain. The entry originates in a study of patients and donors after allogeneic stem cell transplantation. This CDR3 contains 12 residues. Germline CDR1 is MNHEY and CDR2 is SMNVEV (reference sequence). Trimming cost V 8 bases and J 6 bases, with 13 bases left between them. Each CDR3 protein is one row after TCRdb ran MiXCR on the RT-PCR reads. The sample consists of some 92,000 distinct CDR3 sequences, around 49% of them appearing once. The V gene is TRBV27, the J gene TRBJ1-1; D gene ambiguous. The TCR originated in a human donor who was either an allogeneic HSCT recipient or a stem cell or donor lymphocyte infusion donor (not recorded which). It is not recorded whose cells these are; they may come from a transplant donor. Material for sequencing was blood, either unsorted or a sorted T cell fraction (not recorded which). The CDR3, as DNA: TGTGCCAGCGCCCGGCCTAGTTCTGAAGCTTTCTTT. Its translation: CASARPSSEAFF.